Each of the 27 T cell receptor beta chains below was sequenced from the same sample in a study of T cell changes during pregnancy in multiple sclerosis. The data were produced by immunoSEQ multiplex PCR, yet TCRdb's version contains in-frame clones alone and is incomplete. The sample comprises more than 40,000 clones, 91% of which are singletons, and under 9.5% rests with the top ten. The sample here was CD8+ T cells from peripheral blood mononuclear cells, taken after pregnancy. The receptors were sampled from a female donor with multiple sclerosis, enrolled in a pregnancy study.

This clone came up once. The chain carries TRBV27 and TRBJ2-7; D possibly corresponds to TRBD2 (6 bases). CDR1 is MNHEY, CDR2 SMNVEV, per germline (reference sequence). Trimming took 6 bases from V and 6 from J, leaving 21 bases between them. The CDR3 is made up of 15 amino acids. DNA of the CDR3: TGTGCCAGCAGCCTATCCACCGCCGCGGGGATCGAGCAGTACTTC. This sequence encodes CASSLSTAAGIEQYF.

This clone was counted a few times. This sequence joins TRBV29-1 and TRBJ1-5; D gene uncertain. The germline gives CDR1 SQVTM, CDR2 ANQGSEA. This CDR3 has 13 amino acids. With 1 base removed from V and 6 bases from J, the gap between germline ends came to 10 bases. The CDR3 sequence is CSVEGGEGQPQHF. The CDR3 DNA is TGCAGCGTTGAAGGCGGGGAAGGTCAGCCCCAGCATTTT.

J is TRBJ2-7 and V is TRBV13, with a weak D call TRBD1 (7 bases). Germline V gene lookup returns CDR1 PRHDT and CDR2 FYEKMQ (reference sequence). Trimming removed 1 base from V and 3 bases from J, with 16 bases in between. This CDR3 is 16 amino acids long. CDR3 sequence reads: CASSLARGTEDYEQYF. The CDR3 DNA sequence: TGTGCCAGCAGCTTAGCACGCGGGACAGAGGACTACGAGCAGTACTTC.

The chain combines TRBV9 with TRBJ2-3, with 13 bases identical to TRBD2. Per germline, CDR1 SGDLS and CDR2 YYNGEE. This CDR3 has 18 amino acids. The junction had 10 bases not matched to a gene; V was cut back by 3 bases and J by 3 bases. CDR3 sequence (DNA): TGTGCCAGCAGCGAATCCGGACTAGCGGGAGCGAGTACAGATACGCAGTATTTT. This encodes CASSESGLAGASTDTQYF.

The chain is built from TRBV9 and TRBJ2-2; the D gene is possibly TRBD1 (6 bases). Germline V CDR1 and CDR2: SGDLS, YYNGEE. The V end was cut by 4 bases, the J end by 7 bases, with 17 bases between. This CDR3 contains 15 residues. The DNA of the CDR3 is TGTGCCAGCAGCCAGGGGCAGACTGGGATCGGGGAGCTGTTTTTT. It encodes CASSQGQTGIGELFF.

This clone was observed once. The chain uses TRBV7-9 and TRBJ1-5, with D unresolved. Trimming left V 2 bases short and J 3 bases short, with 8 bases between. This CDR3 is 14 amino acids long. Germline lookup yields CDR1 SEHNR and CDR2 FQNEAQ (reference sequence). The CDR3 sequence is CASSLSRSNQPQHF. The CDR3, as DNA: TGTGCCAGCAGCTTATCCAGGTCCAATCAGCCCCAGCATTTT.

The V gene is TRBV30, the J gene TRBJ2-1; D perhaps matches TRBD2 (7 bases). This CDR3 is 16 amino acids long. V lost 0 bases, J lost 6 bases, and 18 bases lay in between. The germline V gene has CDR1 GTSNPN and CDR2 SVGIG (reference sequence). In nucleotides, the CDR3 is TGTGCCTGGAGTGTAAGCCCACCTGGGGGGGCCAATGAGCAGTTCTTC. Translated: CAWSVSPPGGANEQFF.

The genes are TRBV11-1 and TRBJ2-7; perhaps TRBD2 as D (6 bases). Germline V CDR1 and CDR2: SGHAT, FQDESV (reference sequence). V was pared by 5 bases and J by 0 bases, with 8 bases between. CDR3 size: 13 residues. The CDR3 here is CASSLTSSYEQYF. For the CDR3, the DNA is TGTGCCAGCAGCCTGACTAGCTCCTACGAGCAGTACTTC. The full variable domain, completed using reference TRBV11-1 and TRBJ2-7, is EAEVAQSPRYKITEKSQAVAFWCDPISGHATLYWYRQILGQGPELLVQFQDESVVDDSQLPKDRFSAERLKGVDSTLKIQPAELGDSAMYLCASSLTSSYEQYFGPGTRLTVT.

The count of this clone is one. This sequence joins TRBV28 and TRBJ1-4; D not resolved. V gave up 1 base and J gave up 0 bases, with 9 bases separating them. This CDR3 has 16 amino acids. The germline CDR1 and CDR2 sequences are MDHEN and SYDVKM. The CDR3 nucleotides read TGTGCCAGCAGTTTATCCAGCAGCGCAACTAATGAAAAACTGTTTTTT. It yields the protein CASSLSSSATNEKLFF. The entire variable domain, with the rest obtained from reference TRBV28 and TRBJ1-4, is as follows: DVKVTQSSRYLVKRTGEKVFLECVQDMDHENMFWYRQDPGLGLRLIYFSYDVKMKEKGDIPEGYSVSREKKERFSLILESASTNQTSMYLCASSLSSSATNEKLFFGSGTQLSVL.

The V and J genes are TRBV7-9 and TRBJ2-1; D is undetermined. This CDR3 is 15 amino acids long. Germline values: CDR1 SEHNR, CDR2 FQNEAQ (reference sequence). V dropped 0 bases and J dropped 0 bases, with 6 bases sitting between them. CDR3 sequence (DNA): TGTGCCAGCAGCTTAGCGGGCAGCTCCTACAATGAGCAGTTCTTC. Protein: CASSLAGSSYNEQFF.

The chain carries TRBV5-4 and TRBJ1-1; the D gene is possibly TRBD1 (5 bases). CDR3 length: 13 amino acids. Per germline, CDR1 SGHNT and CDR2 YYREEE (reference sequence). With 4 bases removed from V and 0 bases from J, the gap between germline ends came to 7 bases. The CDR3 sequence is CASSPDMNTEAFF. CDR3 sequence (DNA): TGTGCCAGCAGCCCGGACATGAACACTGAAGCTTTCTTT.

The chain uses TRBV5-6 and TRBJ1-2; no reliable D call. This CDR3 spans 14 amino acids. Trimming took off 0 bases at V and 8 bases at J, with 14 bases between the two ends. Germline V lookup: CDR1 SGHDT, CDR2 YYEEEE. The CDR3 sequence: CASSLGTGTEGYTF. CDR3 nucleotide sequence: TGTGCCAGCAGCTTGGGTACGGGAACAGAAGGCTACACCTTC.

In its sample, this clone was seen a few times. The J gene is TRBJ2-1, the V gene TRBV7-2; 14 bases are a match to TRBD2. CDR1 is SGHTA, CDR2 FQGNSA, per germline. The CDR3 runs to 18 residues. Trimming at V came to 4 bases and at J to 3 bases, leaving 8 bases not matched to a gene. In DNA, the CDR3 is TGTGCCAGCAGCTCCGAACCCGGGACTAGCGGGGGCTACAATGAGCAGTTCTTC. This sequence encodes CASSSEPGTSGGYNEQFF.

This chain joins TRBV4-1 and TRBJ1-1, with D perhaps TRBD1 (6 bases). Germline CDR1 and CDR2: MGHRA and YSYEKL. V lost 0 bases, J lost 0 bases, and 8 bases lay in between. CDR3 length: 15 amino acids. The CDR3 sequence is CASSQEQGLNTEAFF. The CDR3 nucleotides read TGCGCCAGCAGCCAAGAGCAGGGGTTGAACACTGAAGCTTTCTTT.

CDR3 in DNA: TGTGCCAGCAGCAAGTGGGGGGACAGGGCAAACACCGGGGAGCTGTTTTTT. Its translation: CASSKWGDRANTGELFF. The gene calls are TRBV7-7 and TRBJ2-2; 9 bases fit TRBD1. CDR3 size: 17 residues. V shed 5 bases and J 2 bases; nucleotides not matched to a gene: 9. Per the germline V gene, CDR1 is SSHAT and CDR2 is FNYEAQ (reference sequence). Full variable domain (remainder filled in from reference TRBV7-7 and TRBJ2-2): GAGVSQSPRYKVTKRGQDVTLRCDPISSHATLYWYQQALGQGPEFLTYFNYEAQPDKSGLPSDRFSAERPEGSISTLTIQRTEQRDSAMYRCASSKWGDRANTGELFFGEGSRLTVL.

CDR3 in amino acids: CASSFRVYSNQPQHF. The CDR3 DNA is TGTGCCAGTAGTTTCCGGGTTTATAGCAATCAGCCCCAGCATTTT. This chain joins TRBV19 and TRBJ1-5; no clear D gene. Deletions cut 5 bases from V and 0 bases from J, with 11 bases between. Germline V gives CDR1 LNHDA, CDR2 SQIVND (reference sequence). The CDR3 spans 15 residues.

J is TRBJ2-1 and V is TRBV6-5, with D perhaps TRBD2 (6 bases). V lost 2 bases to trimming and J lost 7 bases, with 9 bases between them. CDR3 size: 13 residues. Germline V gene lookup returns CDR1 MNHEY and CDR2 SVGAGI. The CDR3 loop is CASSYPGRNEQFF. The CDR3, as DNA: TGTGCCAGCAGTTACCCAGGGAGGAATGAGCAGTTCTTC.

This clone was observed a single time. The J gene is TRBJ2-5, the V gene TRBV7-3; 7 bases are a match to TRBD2. V was clipped by 0 bases and J by 5 bases; unmatched bases: 6. Looked up from germline, CDR1 is SGHTA and CDR2 is FQGTGA. CDR3 size: 15 residues. CDR3 loop: CASSLTGGARETQYF. The CDR3 bases are TGTGCCAGCAGCTTAACGGGAGGGGCCAGGGAGACCCAGTACTTC.

As DNA, the CDR3 is TGTGCCAGCAGCCCAGAGTCATCAGGGACCTACGAGCAGTACTTC. It yields the protein CASSPESSGTYEQYF. The gene calls are TRBV9 and TRBJ2-7, with TRBD1 as a possible D gene (5 bases). Germline-derived CDR1 and CDR2 are SGDLS and YYNGEE. CDR3 length equals 15 residues. Trimming took 4 bases from V and 2 from J, leaving 16 bases between them.

The chain is built from TRBV7-3 and TRBJ1-1; no clear D gene. CDR3 size: 14 residues. V lost 3 bases and J lost 0, with 8 bases in between. Germline V gene lookup returns CDR1 SGHTA and CDR2 FQGTGA. CDR3 region: CASSLEPMNTEAFF. The CDR3 bases are TGTGCCAGCAGCTTGGAGCCTATGAACACTGAAGCTTTCTTT. The complete variable domain, with remaining parts taken from reference TRBV7-3 and TRBJ1-1, reads GAGVSQTPSNKVTEKGKYVELRCDPISGHTALYWYRQSLGQGPEFLIYFQGTGAADDSGLPNDRFFAVRPEGSVSTLKIQRTERGDSAVYLCASSLEPMNTEAFFGQGTRLTVV.

This clone has more than one count but fewer than ten. The CDR3 is CASSWQNQPQHF. In nucleotides, the CDR3 is TGTGCCAGTAGTTGGCAAAATCAGCCCCAGCATTTT. V usage is TRBV19 and J usage is TRBJ1-5; D gene unclear. Between the trimmed V and J ends, which lost 5 bases and 4 bases, there was a span of 6 bases. CDR1 is LNHDA, CDR2 SQIVND, per germline (reference sequence). The CDR3 runs to 12 residues.

V is TRBV19 and J is TRBJ1-1; 8 bases line up with TRBD1. Germline V gives CDR1 LNHDA, CDR2 SQIVND (reference sequence). Trimming removed 5 bases from V and 0 bases from J; junction bases left unmatched: 5. The CDR3 consists of 15 residues. The CDR3 here is CASSWGTGLNTEAFF. The DNA of the CDR3 is TGTGCCAGTAGTTGGGGGACAGGACTGAACACTGAAGCTTTCTTT.

This rearrangement joins TRBV2 to TRBJ2-7; 8 bases line up with TRBD1. Germline CDR1 SNHLY, CDR2 FYNNEI. CDR3 length: 15 amino acids. V trimming: 2 bases; J trimming: 3 bases; junction bases outside the gene matches: 6. CDR3: CASSERAGGNYEQYF. The DNA for the CDR3 is TGTGCCAGCAGTGAAAGGGCAGGGGGCAACTACGAGCAGTACTTC.

V is TRBV19 and J is TRBJ1-1, with TRBD1 as a possible D gene (5 bases). The CDR3 is 14 amino acids. V lost 3 bases and J 8 bases, leaving 16 bases between the germline ends. CDR1 and CDR2 from the germline V gene are LNHDA and SQIVND (reference sequence). CDR3 coding DNA: TGTGCCAGTAGTATTTTTGCTGGGCAGGGAGAAGCTTTCTTT. Its protein is CASSIFAGQGEAFF.

CDR3 nucleotide sequence: TGTGCCAGTAGTCCGCAGATATACTACGAGCAGTACTTC. Translated, it gives CASSPQIYYEQYF. The V and J genes are TRBV19 and TRBJ2-7; D uncertain. CDR3 length: 13 residues. Trimming shortened V by 5 bases and J by 3 bases, and 11 bases separated the two germline ends. Germline loops: CDR1 LNHDA, CDR2 SQIVND (reference sequence).

The chain uses TRBV7-9 and TRBJ2-5, with D hard to call. Trimming left V 5 bases short and J 0 bases short, with 16 bases between. CDR1 SEHNR and CDR2 FQNEAQ come from the germline V gene (reference sequence). The CDR3 contains 16 residues. The DNA of the CDR3 is TGTGCCAGCAGCGCCCTCGGCAGCGTGTACCAAGAGACCCAGTACTTC. Protein: CASSALGSVYQETQYF.

V is TRBV2 and J is TRBJ1-5; no reliable D call. The CDR3 spans 15 residues. CDR1 is SNHLY and CDR2 is FYNNEI in the germline V gene. The V end was cut by 2 bases, the J end by 1 base, with 9 bases between. CDR3: CASSETWWSNQPQHF. For the CDR3, the DNA is TGTGCCAGCAGTGAAACTTGGTGGAGCAATCAGCCCCAGCATTTT.